This paragraph reports one T cell receptor beta chain. The antigen is not known. The data originate from a study of shared clonotypes between healthy human individuals. Study conclusions and caveats: The four-donor shared clonotypes exceeded non-shared clonotypes in generation probability, with non-shared ones scoring lower.

CDR3 length equals 14 residues. CDR1 and CDR2 from the germline V gene are SEHNR and FQNEAQ (reference sequence). The V and J ends lost 2 bases and 5 bases respectively, with 12 bases between them. This table comes from immunoSEQ multiplex PCR, and its TCRdb copy is limited to in-frame clones, with some not included. The sample holds fewer than 850,000 clones; roughly 91% are singletons and the top ten take 34%. The donors were all Caucasian adults (living in Nashville, Tennessee). The sequencing sample was made of memory CD8+ T cells from PBMCs. Stated subset: CD45RO+ cells pooled with CCR7-negative TemRA cells. V gene TRBV7-9 combines with J gene TRBJ1-2; D gene unclear. This TCR was recovered from a young man in good health. Some clones in this sample may be carry-over from other donors' samples. This CDR3 is CASSLSTVGYGYTF. The CDR3, as DNA: TGTGCCAGCAGCTTAAGTACAGTAGGGTATGGCTACACCTTC.